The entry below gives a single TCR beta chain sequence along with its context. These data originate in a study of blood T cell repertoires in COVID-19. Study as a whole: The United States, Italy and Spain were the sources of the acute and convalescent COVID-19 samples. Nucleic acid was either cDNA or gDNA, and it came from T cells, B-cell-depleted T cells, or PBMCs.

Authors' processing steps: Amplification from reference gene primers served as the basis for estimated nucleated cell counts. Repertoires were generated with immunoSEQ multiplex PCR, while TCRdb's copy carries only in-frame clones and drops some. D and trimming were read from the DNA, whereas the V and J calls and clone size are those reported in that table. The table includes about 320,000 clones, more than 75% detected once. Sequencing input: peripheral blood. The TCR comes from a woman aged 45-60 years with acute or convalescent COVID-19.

For the CDR3, the DNA is TGTGCCAGCACAACAAGGGAGGGTGAAAAACTGTTTTTT. This encodes CASTTREGEKLFF. The chain uses TRBV12-3 or TRBV12-4 and TRBJ1-4; the D is unclear. V lost 7 bases, J lost 7 bases, and 13 bases lay in between. The CDR3 is 13 amino acids.